These 12 T cell receptor beta chains originate from one sample sequenced in a study of human T cells and chemical hapten exposure. TCRdb processed the RACE reads anew with MiXCR; each CDR3 protein has one entry. This table has over 55,000 distinct CDR3 sequences, roughly a tenth appearing once. The time point is: pre-sensitization, week 0. The treatment was: therapeutic diphenylcyclopropenone sensitization with weekly scalp DPC. Sample: whole blood, taken in connection with sensitization to the hapten diphenylcyclopropenone (DPC). Source of these receptors: a man aged 40-49 years with alopecia areata. Some clones in this sample may be carry-over from other donors' samples.

There are a few counts of this clonotype. This chain connects TRBV27 to TRBJ1-5; no definite D call. V was trimmed by 5 bases and J by 4 bases, leaving 18 bases between them. Germline V CDR1 and CDR2: MNHEY, SMNVEV (reference sequence). The CDR3 contains 16 residues. CDR3 sequence (DNA): TGTGCCAGCAGTCCCAATCCCGGGCGAAGGAATCAGCCCCAGCATTTT. Translation gives CASSPNPGRRNQPQHF.

This clonotype was counted at least ten times. This chain uses TRBV28 with TRBJ2-7, with D possibly called TRBD1 or TRBD2 (5 bases each). Germline values: CDR1 MDHEN, CDR2 SYDVKM. CDR3 length equals 14 residues. The V end was cut by 3 bases, the J end by 2 bases, with 11 bases between. CDR3 region: CASSLATAAYEQYF. The DNA of the CDR3 is TGTGCCAGCAGTTTGGCGACAGCGGCCTACGAGCAGTACTTC.

This clonotype has only a few counts. The J gene is TRBJ2-5, the V gene TRBV19; D is perhaps TRBD1 (6 bases). Trimming took 6 bases from V and 7 from J, leaving 9 bases between them. CDR3 size: 11 residues. Germline V gives CDR1 LNHDA, CDR2 SQIVND (reference sequence). Here the CDR3 reads CASRDSATQYF. In DNA, the CDR3 is TGTGCCAGTAGGGACAGTGCGACCCAGTACTTC. The full variable domain, in which reference TRBV19 and TRBJ2-5 provide the parts outside the CDR3, is DGGITQSPKYLFRKEGQNVTLSCEQNLNHDAMYWYRQDPGQGLRLIYYSQIVNDFQKGDIAEGYSVSREKKESFPLTVTSAQKNPTAFYLCASRDSATQYFGPGTRLLVL.

This clonotype was observed a few times. The genes are TRBV28 and TRBJ2-7; D is ambiguous. The germline gives CDR1 MDHEN, CDR2 SYDVKM. This CDR3 has 13 amino acids. Trimming stripped 3 bases from V and 9 bases from J, with 15 bases between. In nucleotides, the CDR3 is TGTGCCAGCAGTTTTGGCAGTTTATGGTGGCAGTACTTC. This encodes CASSFGSLWWQYF.

The chain employs TRBV7-9 and TRBJ2-7, with D unresolved. The CDR3 loop spans 13 amino acids. Per the germline V gene, CDR1 is SEHNR and CDR2 is FQNEAQ (reference sequence). The germline V and J ends were trimmed by 1 base and 7 bases, with 11 bases remaining between them. CDR3 coding DNA: TGTGCCAGCAGCTTAGTGGCAGAAGAAGAGCAGTACTTC. Translating gives CASSLVAEEEQYF.

This clonotype has just a few counts. This chain connects TRBV28 to TRBJ2-3; 7 nucleotides align to TRBD2. CDR3 length equals 15 residues. Unmatched junction bases numbered 5, after V lost 5 bases and J lost 0 bases. The germline V gene encodes CDR1 MDHEN and CDR2 SYDVKM. CDR3 protein: CASSRREASTDTQYF. Written as DNA, the CDR3 is TGTGCCAGCAGTCGTCGGGAGGCAAGCACAGATACGCAGTATTTT.

This clonotype was seen a handful of times. V is TRBV7-2 and J is TRBJ2-1; 14 bases fit TRBD2. Per the germline V gene, CDR1 is SGHTA and CDR2 is FQGNSA. The length of the CDR3 is 16 residues. The V gene end was trimmed by 1 base and the J gene end by 7 bases; junction bases not matched to a gene: 3. CDR3 loop: CASSLVGTSGRNEQFF. The CDR3 DNA follows: TGTGCCAGCAGCTTAGTAGGGACTAGCGGGAGAAATGAGCAGTTCTTC.

This clonotype was found many times. The rearrangement uses TRBV19 and TRBJ1-1; unclear D gene. The V gene's germline CDR1 is LNHDA and CDR2 SQIVND (reference sequence). Trimming took off 1 base at V and 5 bases at J, with 11 bases between the two ends. This CDR3 spans 14 amino acids. In DNA form, the CDR3 reads TGTGCCAGTAGTATAGGGGCAGTTTCAACTGAAGCTTTCTTT. Encoded protein: CASSIGAVSTEAFF.

The chain combines TRBV4-2 with TRBJ2-3; TRBD2 aligns across 11 bases. Trimming cost V 1 base and J 3 bases; bases outside gene matches: 0. Germline V gene data show CDR1 as LGHNA and CDR2 as YNFKEQ. The CDR3 runs to 15 residues. Here the CDR3 DNA reads TGTGCCAGCAGCCAAGCTAGCGGGAGGACAGATACGCAGTATTTT. Translation: CASSQASGRTDTQYF.

V gene TRBV5-4 combines with J gene TRBJ1-2; maybe TRBD1 (5 bases). In germline, CDR1 is SGHNT, CDR2 YYREEE (reference sequence). The CDR3 consists of 13 residues. Trimming cost V 4 bases and J 8 bases, with 15 bases left between them. DNA of the CDR3: TGTGCCAGCAGCCTGGAGCAGGGTGGGGGCTACACCTTC. As protein: CASSLEQGGGYTF.

In its sample, this clonotype was seen a few times. The rearrangement uses TRBV12-3 or TRBV12-4 and TRBJ2-7; 8 nucleotides line up with TRBD1. Trimming removed 6 bases from V and 6 bases from J; junction bases left unmatched: 4. The CDR3 spans 12 residues. In DNA form, the CDR3 reads TGTGCCAGCAGCCTGACAGGGGCCGAGCAGTACTTC. As protein: CASSLTGAEQYF.

The chain combines TRBV11-1 with TRBJ2-2; D is unresolved. Germline V gene lookup returns CDR1 SGHAT and CDR2 FQDESV (reference sequence). CDR3 length equals 14 residues. Trimming removed 0 bases at V and 5 bases at J, with 7 bases between. The CDR3 here is CASSLARLTGELFF. The CDR3 DNA reads TGTGCCAGCAGCTTAGCGCGCTTGACCGGGGAGCTGTTTTTT.